Presented here are 25 T cell receptor beta chains from one specimen sequenced in a study of metastatic and nonmetastatic thyroid tumors. TCRdb reprocessed the PCR reads using MiXCR. The data show about 10,000 clones, 35% to 45% seen once. No treatment had been given to any patient before thyroid surgery. The sequencing input was tumor tissue. The receptors here all came from a female donor with papillary thyroid cancer or a benign thyroid nodule (not recorded which). Some clones in this sample may be carry-over from other donors' samples.

This chain uses TRBV5-1 with TRBJ1-5; the D is unclear. Looked up from germline, CDR1 is SGHRS and CDR2 is YFSETQ. V lost 4 bases to trimming and J lost 0 bases, with 11 bases between them. This CDR3 spans 15 amino acids. The CDR3, as DNA: TGCGCCAGCAGCCCCGAAGGGTATAGCAATCAGCCCCAGCATTTT. Protein sequence: CASSPEGYSNQPQHF.

The rearrangement uses TRBV6-1 and TRBJ2-7, with D unclear. The CDR3 is made up of 11 amino acids. The V gene lost 5 bases and the J gene lost 5 bases, with 7 bases spanning the gap. CDR1 and CDR2 from the germline V gene are MNHNS and SASEGT. CDR3: CASSTSNEQYF. CDR3 coding DNA: TGTGCCAGCAGTACCAGTAACGAGCAGTACTTC.

This clone was detected ten times or more. The chain uses TRBV6-1 and TRBJ2-2; unclear D gene. The CDR3 contains 15 residues. V was pared by 1 base and J by 6 bases, with 12 bases between. Germline-derived CDR1 and CDR2 are MNHNS and SASEGT. CDR3 coding DNA: TGTGCCAGCAGTGAAGGACATAGGGAATCCGGGGAGCTGTTTTTT. Protein sequence: CASSEGHRESGELFF.

The gene calls are TRBV3-1 and TRBJ1-3; D remains unclear. V lost 1 base, J lost 3 bases, and 7 bases lay in between. The CDR3 totals 14 residues. CDR1 is LGHDT and CDR2 is YNNKEL in the germline V gene (reference sequence). The CDR3 region is CASSQVGGGNTIYF. In DNA, the CDR3 is TGTGCCAGCAGCCAAGTGGGCGGTGGAAACACCATATATTTT.

V and J are TRBV4-1 and TRBJ2-6; perhaps TRBD1 as D (5 bases). The V end was cut by 0 bases, the J end by 0 bases, with 15 bases between. The CDR3 has 19 residues. The germline gives CDR1 MGHRA, CDR2 YSYEKL. The CDR3 reads CASSQDHGATYSGANVLTF. CDR3 nucleotides: TGCGCCAGCAGCCAAGATCATGGGGCGACCTACTCTGGGGCCAACGTCCTGACTTTC.

The V gene is TRBV5-1, the J gene TRBJ2-3, with D possibly being TRBD2 (6 bases). CDR3 size: 15 residues. V was shortened by 0 bases and J by 5 bases, with 13 bases between the two germline ends. The germline gives CDR1 SGHRS, CDR2 YFSETQ. This chain's CDR3 is CASSLVPGVVDTQYF. CDR3 in DNA: TGCGCCAGCAGCTTGGTTCCGGGGGTGGTAGATACGCAGTATTTT.

This clone was seen more than once but under ten times. The CDR3 is CASTSSTGATYEQYF. Here the CDR3 DNA reads TGTGCCAGCACCTCCTCGACAGGGGCTACCTACGAGCAGTACTTC. The gene calls are TRBV27 and TRBJ2-7; 8 bases match TRBD1. The CDR3 sequence is 15 residues long. J was trimmed by 2 bases and V by 7 bases; bases with no gene match: 10. Germline lookup yields CDR1 MNHEY and CDR2 SMNVEV (reference sequence).

V gene TRBV6-6 combines with J gene TRBJ1-1, with D maybe TRBD1 (6 bases). CDR3 size: 14 residues. V was trimmed by 2 bases and J by 1 base, leaving 8 bases between them. From germline, CDR1 is MNHNY and CDR2 SVGAGI (reference sequence). The CDR3 protein is CASSYGQSNTEAFF. For the CDR3, the DNA is TGTGCCAGCAGTTACGGACAGTCGAACACTGAAGCTTTCTTT.

This clone was detected only a few times. This rearrangement joins TRBV6-1 to TRBJ2-7; D is unresolved. Germline CDR1 MNHNS, CDR2 SASEGT. There are 15 residues in the CDR3. Trimming took 3 bases from V and 2 from J, leaving 14 bases between them. The CDR3 nucleotides read TGTGCCAGCAGTGACCCAGCCGGGCCCACCTACGAGCAGTACTTC. Its translation is CASSDPAGPTYEQYF.

This clone was detected a few times. The V and J genes are TRBV12-3 or TRBV12-4 and TRBJ2-1; maybe TRBD2 (5 bases). The CDR3 extends over 13 amino acids. V was clipped by 5 bases and J by 6 bases, with 11 bases between them. CDR3 region: CASSPRRGNEQFF. CDR3 coding DNA: TGTGCCAGCAGTCCCCGTCGGGGCAATGAGCAGTTCTTC.

This chain links TRBV2 with TRBJ1-2, with D hard to call. V gave up 3 bases and J gave up 0 bases, with 5 bases separating them. Germline values: CDR1 SNHLY, CDR2 FYNNEI. The CDR3 spans 13 residues. The CDR3: CASSETSNYGYTF. In DNA form, the CDR3 reads TGTGCCAGCAGTGAGACCTCTAACTATGGCTACACCTTC.

This rearrangement joins TRBV11-2 to TRBJ2-7, with TRBD1 matching over 8 bases. The V segment lost 5 bases and the J segment 9 bases; nucleotides outside the gene matches: 12. The CDR3 is made up of 14 amino acids. Germline V gene sequence: CDR1 SGHAT, CDR2 FQNNGV. This chain's CDR3 is CASSHTDRVLGQYF. For the CDR3, the DNA is TGTGCCAGCAGCCATACGGACAGGGTTCTCGGGCAGTACTTC.

This rearrangement joins TRBV6-1 to TRBJ1-5; 8 nucleotides align to TRBD1. CDR1 MNHNS and CDR2 SASEGT come from the germline V gene. The CDR3 consists of 14 residues. The V gene end was trimmed by 7 bases and the J gene end by 2 bases; junction bases not matched to a gene: 4. The CDR3 sequence is CASNGQGGNQPQHF. The CDR3 region has the DNA TGTGCCAGCAATGGACAGGGCGGCAATCAGCCCCAGCATTTT.

This clone was recorded a few times. The chain is built from TRBV28 and TRBJ1-2; unclear D gene. Trimming removed 6 bases from V and 6 bases from J, with 17 bases in between. CDR1 and CDR2 from the germline V gene are MDHEN and SYDVKM. This CDR3 has 14 residues. The CDR3 nucleotides are TGTGCCAGCAGCCCGGAAGGTCGGTGGAATGGCTACACCTTC. Amino acid sequence: CASSPEGRWNGYTF.

This chain uses TRBV25-1 with TRBJ1-3; D remains unclear. The CDR3 runs to 15 residues. Between the trimmed V and J ends, which lost 1 base and 0 bases, there was a span of 7 bases. Germline values: CDR1 MGHDK, CDR2 SYGVNS. The CDR3 DNA follows: TGTGCCAGCAGTGAATGGGAGAACTCTGGAAACACCATATATTTT. It is translated as CASSEWENSGNTIYF.

This clone was counted between two and nine times. J is TRBJ2-7 and V is TRBV6-1, with D possibly being TRBD1 (6 bases). The V and J ends lost 5 bases and 6 bases respectively, with 14 bases between them. CDR1 is MNHNS, CDR2 SASEGT, per germline. The CDR3 consists of 13 residues. The CDR3 is CASSPQGSGEQYV. The CDR3 DNA reads as TGTGCCAGCAGTCCACAGGGAAGCGGCGAGCAGTACGTC.

This chain joins TRBV5-5 and TRBJ2-2; TRBD1 might be the D (7 bases). The ends were cut back, 5 bases at V and 5 bases at J, with 19 bases in the middle. In germline, CDR1 is SGHKS, CDR2 YYEKEE (reference sequence). CDR3 length: 16 residues. This CDR3 is CASSPQGGIGTGELFF. The DNA of the CDR3 is TGTGCCAGCAGTCCTCAGGGGGGAATTGGTACCGGGGAGCTGTTTTTT. The full variable domain, with the rest looked up from reference TRBV5-5 and TRBJ2-2, is DAGVTQSPTHLIKTRGQQVTLRCSPISGHKSVSWYQQVLGQGPQFIFQYYEKEERGRGNFPDRFSARQFPNYSSELNVNALLLGDSALYLCASSPQGGIGTGELFFGEGSRLTVL.

The rearrangement uses TRBV27 and TRBJ2-2, with D uncertain. V gave up 5 bases and J gave up 1 base, with 5 bases separating them. Per germline, CDR1 MNHEY and CDR2 SMNVEV (reference sequence). The CDR3 has 13 amino acids. Here the CDR3 DNA reads TGTGCCAGCAGTCCTTGGAACACCGGGGAGCTGTTTTTT. It encodes CASSPWNTGELFF.

The genes are TRBV6-5 and TRBJ1-2; 8 nucleotides agree with TRBD1. CDR3 length equals 16 residues. The V gene's germline CDR1 is MNHEY and CDR2 SVGAGI. The ends lost 2 bases at V and 6 bases at J; junction bases unmatched: 11. The CDR3 nucleotides read TGTGCCAGCAGTTACCGGAAAGACGACAGGGGCCATGGCTACACCTTC. Translating gives CASSYRKDDRGHGYTF.

For the CDR3, the DNA is TGCGCCAGCAGCTTGGTATCGCCGCCTCTTTCACCCCTCCACTTT. Translation: CASSLVSPPLSPLHF. The genes are TRBV5-1 and TRBJ1-6; D is uncertain. Germline-derived CDR1 and CDR2 are SGHRS and YFSETQ. V was shortened by 0 bases and J by 9 bases, with 13 bases between the two germline ends. The CDR3 extends over 15 amino acids.

This clone was observed many times. The chain couples TRBV27 to TRBJ2-7, with 8 bases identical to TRBD2. The CDR3 covers 13 residues. Per germline, CDR1 MNHEY and CDR2 SMNVEV (reference sequence). V trimming: 8 bases; J trimming: 7 bases; junction bases outside the gene matches: 10. This CDR3 reads CASYTAREGEQYF. Written as DNA, the CDR3 is TGTGCCAGCTACACGGCACGGGAGGGGGAGCAGTACTTC.

The chain is built from TRBV5-1 and TRBJ2-1; TRBD2 might be the D (7 bases). V lost 6 bases and J lost 8, with 21 bases in between. The CDR3 has 15 residues. Per the germline V gene, CDR1 is SGHRS and CDR2 is YFSETQ. The CDR3 DNA reads as TGCGCCAGCATGGAAGGGGGAGGGGAGTCGGATGAGCAGTTCTTC. Protein: CASMEGGGESDEQFF.

This clone was seen a few times. V gene TRBV28 combines with J gene TRBJ1-1; the D is unclear. Trimming removed 3 bases at V and 8 bases at J, with 7 bases between. The CDR3 has 11 amino acids. Germline-derived CDR1 and CDR2 are MDHEN and SYDVKM. This CDR3 is CASSLSAEAFF. CDR3 DNA: TGTGCCAGCAGTTTGTCGGCGGAAGCTTTCTTT.

The genes are TRBV7-3 and TRBJ1-1, with no clear D. Germline CDR1 is SGHTA and CDR2 is FQGTGA. V lost 4 bases and J lost 1, with 7 bases in between. The CDR3 sequence is 13 residues long. The CDR3 spells CASSSSANTEAFF. As DNA, the CDR3 is TGTGCCAGCAGCTCCTCAGCGAACACTGAAGCTTTCTTT.

The chain recombines TRBV5-1 with TRBJ2-1; D may be TRBD1 (6 bases). V dropped 4 bases and J dropped 0 bases, with 17 bases sitting between them. Per the germline V gene, CDR1 is SGHRS and CDR2 is YFSETQ. CDR3 length: 17 residues. CDR3 region: CASSTFRDISSYNEQFF. CDR3 coding DNA: TGCGCCAGCAGCACCTTCCGGGACATTAGCTCCTACAATGAGCAGTTCTTC.